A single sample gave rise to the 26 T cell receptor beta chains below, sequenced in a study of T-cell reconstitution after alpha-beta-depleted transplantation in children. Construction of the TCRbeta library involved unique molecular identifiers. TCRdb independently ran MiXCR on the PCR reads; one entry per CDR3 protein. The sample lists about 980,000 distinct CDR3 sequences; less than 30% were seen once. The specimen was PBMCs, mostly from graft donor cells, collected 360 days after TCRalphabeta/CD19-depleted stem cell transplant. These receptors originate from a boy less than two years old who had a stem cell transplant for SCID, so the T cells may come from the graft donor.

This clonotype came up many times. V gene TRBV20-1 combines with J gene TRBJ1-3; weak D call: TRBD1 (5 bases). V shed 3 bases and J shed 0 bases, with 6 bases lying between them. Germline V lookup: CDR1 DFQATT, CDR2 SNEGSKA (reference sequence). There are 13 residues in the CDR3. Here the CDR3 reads CSARGTSGNTIYF. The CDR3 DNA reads TGCAGTGCTAGGGGGACCTCTGGAAACACCATATATTTT.

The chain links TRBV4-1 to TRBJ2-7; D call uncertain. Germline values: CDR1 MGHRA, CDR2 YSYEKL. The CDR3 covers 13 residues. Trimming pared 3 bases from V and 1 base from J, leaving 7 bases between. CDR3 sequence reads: CASSQAISYEQYF. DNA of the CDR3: TGCGCCAGCAGCCAGGCGATTTCCTACGAGCAGTACTTC.

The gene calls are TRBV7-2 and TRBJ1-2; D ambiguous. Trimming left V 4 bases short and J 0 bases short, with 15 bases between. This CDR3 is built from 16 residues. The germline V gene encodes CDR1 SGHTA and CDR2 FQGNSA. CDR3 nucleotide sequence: TGTGCCAGCAGCTCCGCCTTCCGGGTAACTAACTATGGCTACACCTTC. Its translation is CASSSAFRVTNYGYTF.

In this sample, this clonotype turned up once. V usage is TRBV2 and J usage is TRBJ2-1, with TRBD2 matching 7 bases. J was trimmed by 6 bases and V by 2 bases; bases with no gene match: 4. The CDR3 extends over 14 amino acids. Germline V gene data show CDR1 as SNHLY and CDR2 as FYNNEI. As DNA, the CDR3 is TGTGCCAGCAGTGAAACGCCGGGGGGCAATGAGCAGTTCTTC. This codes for CASSETPGGNEQFF.

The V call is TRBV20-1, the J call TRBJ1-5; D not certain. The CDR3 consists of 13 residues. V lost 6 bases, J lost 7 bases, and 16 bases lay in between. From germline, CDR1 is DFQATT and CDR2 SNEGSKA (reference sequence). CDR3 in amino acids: CSALSDYAQPQHF. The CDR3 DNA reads TGCAGTGCGCTTTCCGACTATGCCCAGCCCCAGCATTTT.

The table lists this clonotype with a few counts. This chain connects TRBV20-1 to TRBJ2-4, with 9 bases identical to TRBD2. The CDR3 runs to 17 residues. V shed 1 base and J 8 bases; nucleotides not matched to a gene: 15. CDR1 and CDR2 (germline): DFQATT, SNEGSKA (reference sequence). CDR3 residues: CSARGVKRGDGGDIQYF. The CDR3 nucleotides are TGCAGTGCTAGAGGAGTTAAGCGGGGGGATGGCGGCGACATTCAGTACTTC.

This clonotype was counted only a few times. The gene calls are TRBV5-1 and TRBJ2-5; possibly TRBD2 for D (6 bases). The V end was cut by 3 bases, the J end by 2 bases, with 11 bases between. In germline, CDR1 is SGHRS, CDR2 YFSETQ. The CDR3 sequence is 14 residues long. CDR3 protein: CASSSPAGQETQYF. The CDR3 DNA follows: TGCGCCAGCAGCTCCCCGGCGGGACAAGAGACCCAGTACTTC.

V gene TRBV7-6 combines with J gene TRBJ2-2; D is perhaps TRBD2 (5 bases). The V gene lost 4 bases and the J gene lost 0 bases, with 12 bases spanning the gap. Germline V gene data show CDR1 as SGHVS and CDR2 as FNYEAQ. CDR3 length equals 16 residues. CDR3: CASSWRAGPNTGELFF. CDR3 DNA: TGTGCCAGCAGCTGGCGGGCAGGACCGAACACCGGGGAGCTGTTTTTT. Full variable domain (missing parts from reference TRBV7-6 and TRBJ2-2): GAGVSQSPRYKVTKRGQDVALRCDPISGHVSLYWYRQALGQGPEFLTYFNYEAQQDKSGLPNDRFSAERPEGSISTLTIQRTEQRDSAMYRCASSWRAGPNTGELFFGEGSRLTVL.

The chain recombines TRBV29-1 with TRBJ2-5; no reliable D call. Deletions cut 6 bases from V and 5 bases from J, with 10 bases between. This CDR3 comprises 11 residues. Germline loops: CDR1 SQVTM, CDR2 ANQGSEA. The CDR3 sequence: CSVRAGETQYF. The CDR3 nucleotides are TGCAGCGTCCGGGCCGGCGAGACCCAGTACTTC.

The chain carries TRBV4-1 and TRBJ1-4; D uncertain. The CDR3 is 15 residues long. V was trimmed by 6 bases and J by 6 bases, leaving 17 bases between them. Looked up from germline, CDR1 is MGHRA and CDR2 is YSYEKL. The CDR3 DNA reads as TGCGCCAGCAGAAGATCAGGACTAGGGCATGAAAAACTGTTTTTT. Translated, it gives CASRRSGLGHEKLFF.

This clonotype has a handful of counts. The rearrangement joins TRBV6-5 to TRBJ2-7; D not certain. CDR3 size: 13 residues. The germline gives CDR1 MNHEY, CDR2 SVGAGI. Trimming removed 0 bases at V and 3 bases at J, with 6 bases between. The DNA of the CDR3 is TGTGCCAGCAGTTACTCCTGGGGCTACGAGCAGTACTTC. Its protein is CASSYSWGYEQYF.

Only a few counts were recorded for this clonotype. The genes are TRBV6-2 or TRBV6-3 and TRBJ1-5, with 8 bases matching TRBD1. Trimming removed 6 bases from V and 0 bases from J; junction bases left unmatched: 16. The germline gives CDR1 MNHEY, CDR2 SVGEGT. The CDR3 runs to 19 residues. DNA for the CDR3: TGTGCCAGCAGCTTTGACCCGGGACAGGCGCTCTATAGCAATCAGCCCCAGCATTTT. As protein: CASSFDPGQALYSNQPQHF.

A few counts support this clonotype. CDR3 coding DNA: TGTGCCAGCGGCCGGACCGGGGAGCTGTTTTTT. Translating it yields CASGRTGELFF. This chain joins TRBV6-5 and TRBJ2-2; D uncertain. This CDR3 is built from 11 residues. The V end lost 8 bases, the J end lost 5 bases, and 6 bases lay between the germline ends. CDR1 and CDR2 from the germline V gene are MNHEY and SVGAGI.

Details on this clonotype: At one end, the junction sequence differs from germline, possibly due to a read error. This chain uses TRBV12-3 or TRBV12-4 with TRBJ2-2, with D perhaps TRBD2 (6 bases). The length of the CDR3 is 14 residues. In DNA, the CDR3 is TGTGCCAGCAGTTTGACGGAGAACACCGGGGGGCTGTTTTTT. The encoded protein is CASSLTENTGGLFF.

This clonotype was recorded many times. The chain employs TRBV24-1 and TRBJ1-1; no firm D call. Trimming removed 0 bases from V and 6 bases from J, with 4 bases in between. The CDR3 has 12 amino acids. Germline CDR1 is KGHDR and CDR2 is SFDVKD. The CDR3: CATSDLGAEAFF. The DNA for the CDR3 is TGTGCCACCAGTGATTTGGGCGCTGAAGCTTTCTTT.

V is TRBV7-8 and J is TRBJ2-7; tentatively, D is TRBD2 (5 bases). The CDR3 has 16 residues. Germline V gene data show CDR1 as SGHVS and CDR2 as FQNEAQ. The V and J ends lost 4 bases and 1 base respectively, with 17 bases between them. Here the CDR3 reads CASSSPESGRSYEQYF. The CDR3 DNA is TGTGCCAGCAGCTCCCCCGAGAGTGGGAGATCCTACGAGCAGTACTTC. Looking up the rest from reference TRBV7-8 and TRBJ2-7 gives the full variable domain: GAGVSQSPRYKVAKRGQDVALRCDPISGHVSLFWYQQALGQGPEFLTYFQNEAQLDKSGLPSDRFFAERPEGSVSTLKIQRTQQEDSAVYLCASSSPESGRSYEQYFGPGTRLTVT.

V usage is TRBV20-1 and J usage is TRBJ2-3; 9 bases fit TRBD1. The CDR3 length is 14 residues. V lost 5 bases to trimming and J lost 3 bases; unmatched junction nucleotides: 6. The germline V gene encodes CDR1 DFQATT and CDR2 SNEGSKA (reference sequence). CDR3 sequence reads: CSALQGAGTDTQYF. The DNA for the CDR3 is TGCAGTGCTTTACAGGGGGCTGGTACAGATACGCAGTATTTT.

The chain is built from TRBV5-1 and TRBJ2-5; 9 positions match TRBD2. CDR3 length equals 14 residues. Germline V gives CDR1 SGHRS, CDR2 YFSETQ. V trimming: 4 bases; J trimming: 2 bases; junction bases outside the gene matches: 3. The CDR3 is CASSRTSVQETQYF. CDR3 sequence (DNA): TGCGCCAGCAGCCGGACTAGCGTACAAGAGACCCAGTACTTC.

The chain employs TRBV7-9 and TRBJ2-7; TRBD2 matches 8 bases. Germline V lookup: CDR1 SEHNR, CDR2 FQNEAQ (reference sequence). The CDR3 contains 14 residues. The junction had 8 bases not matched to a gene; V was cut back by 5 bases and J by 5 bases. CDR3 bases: TGTGCCAGCAGCCCTATAGGCGGGGGGAACGAGCAGTACGTC. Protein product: CASSPIGGGNEQYV.

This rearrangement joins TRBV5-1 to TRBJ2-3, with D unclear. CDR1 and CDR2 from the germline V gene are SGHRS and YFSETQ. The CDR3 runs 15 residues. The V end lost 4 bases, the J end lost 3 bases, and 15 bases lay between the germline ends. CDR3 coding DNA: TGCGCCAGCAGCCCTCGAGTTGGTAGTACAGATACGCAGTATTTT. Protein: CASSPRVGSTDTQYF.

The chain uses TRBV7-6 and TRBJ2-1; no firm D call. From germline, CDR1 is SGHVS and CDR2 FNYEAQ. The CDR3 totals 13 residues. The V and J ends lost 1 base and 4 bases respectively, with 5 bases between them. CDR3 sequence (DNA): TGTGCCAGCAGCTTAGATCAGTACAATGAGCAGTTCTTC. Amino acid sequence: CASSLDQYNEQFF.

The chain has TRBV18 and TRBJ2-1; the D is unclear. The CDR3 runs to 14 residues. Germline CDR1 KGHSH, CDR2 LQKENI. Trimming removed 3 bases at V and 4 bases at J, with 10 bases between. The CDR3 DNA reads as TGTGCCAGCTCACCTTCCCTCCATTACAATGAGCAGTTCTTC. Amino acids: CASSPSLHYNEQFF.

The CDR3 spells CASSAKTSGYTDTQYF. Written as DNA, the CDR3 is TGTGCCAGCAGCGCGAAGACTAGCGGGTACACAGATACGCAGTATTTT. The chain joins TRBV9 to TRBJ2-3, with 10 bases aligning to TRBD2. The CDR3 totals 16 residues. Germline V gives CDR1 SGDLS, CDR2 YYNGEE. The trim removed 3 bases at V and 2 bases at J, leaving 6 bases unmatched.

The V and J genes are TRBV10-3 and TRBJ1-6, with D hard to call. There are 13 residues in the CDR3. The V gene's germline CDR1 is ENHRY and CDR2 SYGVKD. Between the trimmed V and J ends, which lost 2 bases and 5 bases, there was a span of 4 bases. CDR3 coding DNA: TGTGCCATCAGTGAGGGGCATAATTCACCCCTCCACTTT. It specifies CAISEGHNSPLHF.

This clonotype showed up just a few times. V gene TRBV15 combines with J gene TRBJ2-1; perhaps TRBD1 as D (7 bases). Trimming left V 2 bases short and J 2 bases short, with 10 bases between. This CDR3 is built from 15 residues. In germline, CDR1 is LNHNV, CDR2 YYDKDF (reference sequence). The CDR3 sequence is CATSRSGGTYNEQFF. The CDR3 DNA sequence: TGTGCCACCAGCAGATCAGGGGGGACCTACAATGAGCAGTTCTTC. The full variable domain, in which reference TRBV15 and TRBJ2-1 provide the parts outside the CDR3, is DAMVIQNPRYQVTQFGKPVTLSCSQTLNHNVMYWYQQKSSQAPKLLFHYYDKDFNNEADTPDNFQSRRPNTSFCFLDIRSPGLGDTAMYLCATSRSGGTYNEQFFGPGTRLTVL.

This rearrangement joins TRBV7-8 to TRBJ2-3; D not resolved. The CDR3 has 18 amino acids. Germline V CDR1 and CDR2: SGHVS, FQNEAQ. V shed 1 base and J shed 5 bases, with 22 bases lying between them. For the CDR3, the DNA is TGTGCCAGCAGCTTAGAACTACGGCTATCTCTCAATGAAGATACGCAGTATTTT. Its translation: CASSLELRLSLNEDTQYF.